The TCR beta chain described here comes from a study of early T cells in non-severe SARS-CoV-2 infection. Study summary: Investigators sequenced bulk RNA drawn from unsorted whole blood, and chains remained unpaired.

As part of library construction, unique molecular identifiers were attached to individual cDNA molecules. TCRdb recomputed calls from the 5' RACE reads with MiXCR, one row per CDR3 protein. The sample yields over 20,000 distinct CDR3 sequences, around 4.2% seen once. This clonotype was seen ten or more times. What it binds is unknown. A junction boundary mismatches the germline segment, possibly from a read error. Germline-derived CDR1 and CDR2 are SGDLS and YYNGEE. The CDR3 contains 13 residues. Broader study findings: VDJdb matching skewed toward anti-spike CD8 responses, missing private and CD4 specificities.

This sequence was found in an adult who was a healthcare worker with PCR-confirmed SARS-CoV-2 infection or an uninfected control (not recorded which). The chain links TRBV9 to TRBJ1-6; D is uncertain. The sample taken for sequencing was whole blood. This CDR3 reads CASSVAYDPGRDF. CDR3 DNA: TGTGCCAGCAGCGTAGCCTACGATCCCGGGAGGGACTTT.